The T cell receptor beta chain under discussion was sequenced for a study of cytomegalovirus exposure and HLA in healthy donors. Findings and caveats of the study: 87-base-pair reads could not separate some V segments, including TRBV6-2 and TRBV6-3. Equally common other TCR beta chains were less clonally expanded than HLA-associated ones, a later analysis found. An analysis that came later showed most CMV-associated TCR beta chains appearing HLA-restricted. Sequencing likely produced, as an artifact, a cluster of highly shared sequence variants.

PCR used 60 Vbeta primers and 13 Jbeta primers. Method: immunoSEQ multiplex PCR; TCRdb's copy keeps in-frame clones and lacks some. The data contain some 150,000 clones, 60% to 75% of them seen just once; the ten biggest clones take up 7%. The germline V gene encodes CDR1 SNHLY and CDR2 FYNNEI. CDR3 length equals 13 residues. The V and J ends lost 7 bases and 1 base respectively, with 10 bases between them. A word on this clone: As yet, its antigen is unknown.

This clonotype was obtained from a man under 40 in good health and CMV-seronegative. The chain recombines TRBV2 with TRBJ1-1; D gene uncertain. Sequencing was performed on PBMCs. CDR3 DNA: TGTGCCAGCACCCAACAGCCGAACACTGAAGCTTTCTTT. Amino acids: CASTQQPNTEAFF.